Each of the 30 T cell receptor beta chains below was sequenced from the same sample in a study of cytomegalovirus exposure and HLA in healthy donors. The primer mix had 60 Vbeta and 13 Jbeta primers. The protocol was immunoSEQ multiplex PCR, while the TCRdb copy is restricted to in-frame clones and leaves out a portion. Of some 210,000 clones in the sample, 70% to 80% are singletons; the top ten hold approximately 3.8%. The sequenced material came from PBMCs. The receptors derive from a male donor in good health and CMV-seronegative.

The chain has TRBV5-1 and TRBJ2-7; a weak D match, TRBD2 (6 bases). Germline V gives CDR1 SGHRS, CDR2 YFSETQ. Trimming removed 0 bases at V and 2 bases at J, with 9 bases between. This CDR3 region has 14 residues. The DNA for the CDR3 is TGCGCCAGCAGCTTGGGGGGAGGTACCTACGAGCAGTACTTC. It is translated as CASSLGGGTYEQYF.

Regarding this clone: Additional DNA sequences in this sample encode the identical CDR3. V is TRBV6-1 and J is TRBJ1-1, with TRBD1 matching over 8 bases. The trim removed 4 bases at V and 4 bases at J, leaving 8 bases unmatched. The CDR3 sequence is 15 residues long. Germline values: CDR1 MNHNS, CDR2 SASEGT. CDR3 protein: CASSGETGVATEAFF. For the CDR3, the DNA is TGTGCCAGCAGTGGAGAGACAGGGGTGGCCACTGAAGCTTTCTTT.

Here the CDR3 DNA reads TGCGCCAGCAGCCCTTGGCCTAGCGGGAGTTGGGAGCAGTTCTTC. It is translated as CASSPWPSGSWEQFF. The chain joins TRBV5-1 to TRBJ2-1, with 10 bases aligning to TRBD2. Trimming cost V 4 bases and J 10 bases; bases outside gene matches: 11. The CDR3 has 15 residues. CDR1 and CDR2 from the germline V gene are SGHRS and YFSETQ.

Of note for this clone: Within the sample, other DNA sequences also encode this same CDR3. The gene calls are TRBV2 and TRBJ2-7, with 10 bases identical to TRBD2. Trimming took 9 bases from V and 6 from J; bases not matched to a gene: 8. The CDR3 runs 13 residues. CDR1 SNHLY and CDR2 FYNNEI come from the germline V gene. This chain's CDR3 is CASPKRGGGEQYF. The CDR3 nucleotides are TGTGCCAGTCCCAAGCGGGGGGGCGGCGAGCAGTACTTC. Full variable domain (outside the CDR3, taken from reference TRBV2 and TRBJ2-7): EPEVTQTPSHQVTQMGQEVILRCVPISNHLYFYWYRQILGQKVEFLVSFYNNEISEKSEIFDDQFSVERPDGSNFTLKIRSTKLEDSAMYFCASPKRGGGEQYFGPGTRLTVT.

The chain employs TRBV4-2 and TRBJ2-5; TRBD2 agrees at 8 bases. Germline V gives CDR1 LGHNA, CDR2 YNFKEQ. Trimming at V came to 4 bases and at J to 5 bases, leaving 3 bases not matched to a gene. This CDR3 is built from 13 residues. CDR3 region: CASSPAGVETQYF. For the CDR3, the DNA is TGTGCCAGCAGCCCAGCGGGAGTGGAGACCCAGTACTTC.

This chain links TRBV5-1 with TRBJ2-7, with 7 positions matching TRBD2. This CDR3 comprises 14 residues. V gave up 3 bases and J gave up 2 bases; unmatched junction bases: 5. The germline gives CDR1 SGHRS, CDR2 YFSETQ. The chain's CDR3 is CASSWGGAPYEQYF. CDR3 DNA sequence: TGCGCCAGCAGCTGGGGAGGGGCCCCCTACGAGCAGTACTTC.

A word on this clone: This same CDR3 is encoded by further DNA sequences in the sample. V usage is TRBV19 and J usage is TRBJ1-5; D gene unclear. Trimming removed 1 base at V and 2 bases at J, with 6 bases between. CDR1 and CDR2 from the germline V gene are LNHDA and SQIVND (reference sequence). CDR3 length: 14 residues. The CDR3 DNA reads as TGTGCCAGTAGTATAGGGCAGGGCAATCAGCCCCAGCATTTT. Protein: CASSIGQGNQPQHF.

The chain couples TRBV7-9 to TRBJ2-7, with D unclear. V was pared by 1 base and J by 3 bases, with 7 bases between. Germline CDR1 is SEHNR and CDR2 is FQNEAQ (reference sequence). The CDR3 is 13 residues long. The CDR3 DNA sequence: TGTGCCAGCAGCTTAGGCGGAGACTACGAGCAGTACTTC. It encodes CASSLGGDYEQYF.

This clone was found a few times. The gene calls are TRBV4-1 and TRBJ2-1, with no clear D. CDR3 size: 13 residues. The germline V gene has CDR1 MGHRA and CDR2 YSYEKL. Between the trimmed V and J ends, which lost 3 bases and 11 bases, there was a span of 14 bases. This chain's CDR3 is CASSHSALPKQFF. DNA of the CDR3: TGCGCCAGCAGCCACTCAGCGCTTCCCAAGCAGTTCTTC.

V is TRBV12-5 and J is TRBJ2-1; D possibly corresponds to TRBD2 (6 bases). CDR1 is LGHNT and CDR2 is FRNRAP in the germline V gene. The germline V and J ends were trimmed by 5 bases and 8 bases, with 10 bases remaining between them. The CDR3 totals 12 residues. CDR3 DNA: TGTGCTAGTGGTCGGGGAGGCTATGAGCAGTTCTTC. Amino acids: CASGRGGYEQFF.

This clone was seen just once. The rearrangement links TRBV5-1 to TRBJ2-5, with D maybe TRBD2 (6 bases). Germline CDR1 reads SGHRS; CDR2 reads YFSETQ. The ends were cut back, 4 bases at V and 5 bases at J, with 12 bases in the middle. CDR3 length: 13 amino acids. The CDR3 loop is CASSAGEVETQYF. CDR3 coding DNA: TGCGCCAGCAGCGCTGGGGAGGTGGAGACCCAGTACTTC.

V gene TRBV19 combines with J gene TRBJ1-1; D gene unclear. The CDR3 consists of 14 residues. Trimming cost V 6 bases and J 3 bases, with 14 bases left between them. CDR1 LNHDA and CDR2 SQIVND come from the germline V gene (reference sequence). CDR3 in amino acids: CASSYDWEDTEAFF. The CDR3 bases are TGTGCCAGTAGCTATGACTGGGAGGACACTGAAGCTTTCTTT.

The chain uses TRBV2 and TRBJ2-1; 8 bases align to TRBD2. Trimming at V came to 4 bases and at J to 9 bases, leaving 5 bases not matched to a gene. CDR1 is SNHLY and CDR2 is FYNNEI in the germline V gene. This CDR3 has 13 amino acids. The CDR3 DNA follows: TGTGCCAGCAGTGTCGGGGGGGTAGGTGAGCAGTTCTTC. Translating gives CASSVGGVGEQFF.

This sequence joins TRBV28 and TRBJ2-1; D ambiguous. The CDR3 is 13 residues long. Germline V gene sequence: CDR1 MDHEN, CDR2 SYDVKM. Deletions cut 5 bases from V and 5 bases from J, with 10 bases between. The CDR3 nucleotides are TGTGCCAGCAGTGCAAGCGAGAACAATGAGCAGTTCTTC. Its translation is CASSASENNEQFF.

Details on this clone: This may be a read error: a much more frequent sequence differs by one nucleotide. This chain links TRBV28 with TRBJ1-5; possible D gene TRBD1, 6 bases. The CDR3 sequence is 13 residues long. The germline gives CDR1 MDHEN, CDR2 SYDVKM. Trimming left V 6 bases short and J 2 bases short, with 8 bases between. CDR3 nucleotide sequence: TGTGCCAGCAGATACAGGGGCAATCAGCCCCAGCATTTT. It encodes CASRYRGNQPQHF.

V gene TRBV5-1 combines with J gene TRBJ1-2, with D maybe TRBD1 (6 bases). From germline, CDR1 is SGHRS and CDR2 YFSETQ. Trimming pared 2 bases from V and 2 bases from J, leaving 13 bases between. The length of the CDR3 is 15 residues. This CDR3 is CASSFQQGPNYGYTF. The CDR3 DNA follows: TGCGCCAGCAGCTTCCAACAGGGACCCAACTATGGCTACACCTTC.

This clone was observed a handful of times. The DNA for the CDR3 is TGTGCCAGCAGTCTTGTGGGGCAAAGCAATCAGCCCCAGCATTTT. Translating it yields CASSLVGQSNQPQHF. The genes are TRBV6-1 and TRBJ1-5, with TRBD1 as a possible D gene (5 bases). The germline V and J ends were trimmed by 5 bases and 1 base, with 12 bases remaining between them. Germline CDR1 is MNHNS and CDR2 is SASEGT. The CDR3 loop spans 15 amino acids.

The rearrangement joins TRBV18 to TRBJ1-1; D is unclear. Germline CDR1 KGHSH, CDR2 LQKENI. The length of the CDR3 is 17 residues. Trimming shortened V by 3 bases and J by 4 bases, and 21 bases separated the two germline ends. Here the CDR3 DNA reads TGTGCCAGCTCACCTAATATACGAACGCCAAGCGCCACTGAAGCTTTCTTT. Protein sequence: CASSPNIRTPSATEAFF. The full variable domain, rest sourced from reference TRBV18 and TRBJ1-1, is NAGVMQNPRHLVRRRGQEARLRCSPMKGHSHVYWYRQLPEEGLKFMVYLQKENIIDESGMPKERFSAEFPKEGPSILRIQQVVRGDSAAYFCASSPNIRTPSATEAFFGQGTRLTVV.

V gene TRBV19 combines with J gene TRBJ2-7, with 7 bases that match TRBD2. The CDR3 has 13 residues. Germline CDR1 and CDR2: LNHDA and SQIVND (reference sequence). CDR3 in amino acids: CATGPGLAYEQYF. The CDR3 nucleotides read TGTGCTACGGGCCCAGGACTAGCCTACGAGCAGTACTTC.

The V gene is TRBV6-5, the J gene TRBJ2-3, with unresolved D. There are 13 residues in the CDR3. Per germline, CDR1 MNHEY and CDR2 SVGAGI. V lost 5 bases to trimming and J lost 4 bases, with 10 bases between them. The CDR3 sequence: CASSVLSADTQYF. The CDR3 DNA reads TGTGCCAGCAGTGTCCTCAGCGCAGATACGCAGTATTTT.

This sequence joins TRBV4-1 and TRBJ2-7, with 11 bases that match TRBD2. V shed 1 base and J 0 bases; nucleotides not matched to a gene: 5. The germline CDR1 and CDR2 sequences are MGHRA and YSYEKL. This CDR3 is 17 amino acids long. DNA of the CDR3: TGCGCCAGCAGCCAAGCGAAGCTAGCGGGGGGCTCCTACGAGCAGTACTTC. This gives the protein CASSQAKLAGGSYEQYF.

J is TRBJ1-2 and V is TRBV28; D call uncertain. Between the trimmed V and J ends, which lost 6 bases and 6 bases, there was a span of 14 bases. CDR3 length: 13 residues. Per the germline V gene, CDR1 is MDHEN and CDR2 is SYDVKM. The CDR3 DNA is TGTGCCAGCAGGTCGCCGACACTCCATGGCTACACCTTC. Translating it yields CASRSPTLHGYTF.

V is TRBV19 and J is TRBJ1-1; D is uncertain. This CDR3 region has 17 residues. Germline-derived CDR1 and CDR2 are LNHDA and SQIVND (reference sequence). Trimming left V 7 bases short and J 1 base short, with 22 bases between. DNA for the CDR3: TGTGCCAGTATCTCTTACCCAACGGGAGGGAGGAACACTGAAGCTTTCTTT. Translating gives CASISYPTGGRNTEAFF.

This CDR3 is CAWSTPGIIPTDTQYF. The CDR3 DNA follows: TGTGCCTGGAGTACCCCAGGGATTATACCCACAGATACGCAGTATTTT. The genes are TRBV30 and TRBJ2-3, with D maybe TRBD1 (5 bases). Trimming removed 2 bases at V and 2 bases at J, with 17 bases between. The CDR3 is 16 amino acids. Germline V CDR1 and CDR2: GTSNPN, SVGIG (reference sequence).

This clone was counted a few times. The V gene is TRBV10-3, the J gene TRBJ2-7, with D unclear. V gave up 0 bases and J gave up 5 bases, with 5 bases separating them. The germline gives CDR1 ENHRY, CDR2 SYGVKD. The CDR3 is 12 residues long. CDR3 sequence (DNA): TGTGCCATCAGTGAGTCAAGCGACGAGCAGTACTTC. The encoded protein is CAISESSDEQYF.

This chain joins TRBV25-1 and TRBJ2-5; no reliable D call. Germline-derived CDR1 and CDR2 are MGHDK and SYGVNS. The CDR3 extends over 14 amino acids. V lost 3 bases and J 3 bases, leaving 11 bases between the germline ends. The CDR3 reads CASSDPRPEETQYF. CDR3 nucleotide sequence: TGTGCCAGCAGTGACCCCAGGCCAGAAGAGACCCAGTACTTC.

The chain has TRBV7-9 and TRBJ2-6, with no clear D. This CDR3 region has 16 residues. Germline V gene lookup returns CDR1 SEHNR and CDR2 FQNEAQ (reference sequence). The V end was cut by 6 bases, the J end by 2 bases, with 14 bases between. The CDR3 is CASSSVQTPGANVLTF. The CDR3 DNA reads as TGTGCCAGCAGTTCCGTACAGACCCCTGGGGCCAACGTCCTGACTTTC.

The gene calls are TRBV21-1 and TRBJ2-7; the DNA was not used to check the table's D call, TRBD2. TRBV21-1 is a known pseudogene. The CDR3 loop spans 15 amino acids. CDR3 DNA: TGTGCCAGCAGCAAAGCAACGGGAGTGTCCTACGAGCAGTACTTC. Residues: CASSKATGVSYEQYF.

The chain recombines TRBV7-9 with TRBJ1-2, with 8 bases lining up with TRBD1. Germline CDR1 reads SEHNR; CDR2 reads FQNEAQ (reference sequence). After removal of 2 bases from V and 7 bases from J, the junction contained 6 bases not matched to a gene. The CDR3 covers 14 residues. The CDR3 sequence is CASSLPGQAGGYTF. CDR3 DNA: TGTGCCAGCAGCTTACCGGGACAGGCAGGTGGCTACACCTTC. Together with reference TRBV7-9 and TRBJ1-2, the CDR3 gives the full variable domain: DTGVSQNPRHKITKRGQNVTFRCDPISEHNRLYWYRQTLGQGPEFLTYFQNEAQLEKSRLLSDRFSAERPKGSFSTLEIQRTEQGDSAMYLCASSLPGQAGGYTFGSGTRLTVV.

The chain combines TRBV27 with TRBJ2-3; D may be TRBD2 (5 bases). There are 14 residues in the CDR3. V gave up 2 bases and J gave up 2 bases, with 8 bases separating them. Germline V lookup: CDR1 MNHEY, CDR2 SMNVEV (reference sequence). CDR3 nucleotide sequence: TGTGCCAGCAGTTTAGGACTCAACACAGATACGCAGTATTTT. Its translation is CASSLGLNTDTQYF.